A selection of T cell receptor beta chains follows, all from one sample in a study of T cells in Graves' hyperthyroidism and ophthalmopathy. TCRdb analysed the multiplex PCR reads with MiXCR anew, one entry per CDR3 protein. The sample yields about 380,000 distinct CDR3 sequences, about 13% seen once. Specimen: blood. These receptors came from a man aged 25-45 years with Graves' hyperthyroidism that later progressed to Graves' ophthalmopathy. CDR3s include the opening cysteine and the closing phenylalanine or tryptophan. Each record gives: CDR3 DNA, CDR3 protein, D gene, J gene, V gene, clone size. A D gene is named only where the DNA matches it firmly. Clone size, where shown, is once, few, many, or a class for clones that have expanded.

DNA: TGTGCCAGCAGCTTAGAATCGGACAGGGGGCTAGCTTTCTTT
CDR3: CASSLESDRGLAFF
D: TRBD1
J: TRBJ1-1
V: TRBV13
size: NA

DNA: TGTGCCAGCGATGGGACAGGATCCCAAGAGACCCAGTACTTC
CDR3: CASDGTGSQETQYF
D: TRBD1
J: TRBJ2-5
V: TRBV6-1
size: many

DNA: TGCAGTGCTATGCATTGGGATTCTGGGGCCAACGTCCTGACTTTC
CDR3: CSAMHWDSGANVLTF
D: NA
J: TRBJ2-6
V: TRBV20-1
size: once

DNA: TGTGCCAGCAGCTTCGGCAGAGGTGGCGAGCAGTACTTC
CDR3: CASSFGRGGEQYF
D: NA
J: TRBJ2-7
V: TRBV11-2
size: many

DNA: TGTGCCAGCAGCTCCAGCGGGGGGGGCGGCACCGGGGAGCTGTTTTTT
CDR3: CASSSSGGGGTGELFF
D: TRBD2
J: TRBJ2-2
V: TRBV7-3
size: few

DNA: TGTGCCAGCAGGCGGACAGGGCTCTTTGGCTACACCTTC
CDR3: CASRRTGLFGYTF
D: TRBD1
J: TRBJ1-2
V: TRBV27
size: once

DNA: TGTGCCAGTAGTATTTGGGGGCGTAACACTGAAGCTTTCTTT
CDR3: CASSIWGRNTEAFF
D: NA
J: TRBJ1-1
V: TRBV19
size: NA

DNA: TGTGCCAGCAGCTTAATAGGGGGTTCTAATTCACCCCTCCACTTT
CDR3: CASSLIGGSNSPLHF
D: NA
J: TRBJ1-6
V: TRBV7-3
size: many

DNA: TGTGCCAGCAGGCCCCCCGGCACTAGCGGGGCCTACGAGCAGTACTTC
CDR3: CASRPPGTSGAYEQYF
D: TRBD2
J: TRBJ2-7
V: TRBV11-2
size: many

DNA: TGTGCCAGCAACGATTGGGGGGCGCGGGAGACCCAGTACTTC
CDR3: CASNDWGARETQYF
D: NA
J: TRBJ2-5
V: TRBV12-3/TRBV12-4
size: few

DNA: TGCGCCAGCAGCCAACCCCGGGACACTACCTACAATGAGCAGTTCTTC
CDR3: CASSQPRDTTYNEQFF
D: NA
J: TRBJ2-1
V: TRBV4-1
size: NA

DNA: TGCAGCGTGGGGGGGGGGGAAGAGCAGTACTTC
CDR3: CSVGGGEEQYF
D: TRBD2
J: TRBJ2-7
V: TRBV29-1
size: NA

DNA: TGTGCCAGCAGCTTTACACACAGGGGGCGTCTTGGCGTGGATAATGAAAAACTGTTTTTT
CDR3: CASSFTHRGRLGVDNEKLFF
D: TRBD1
J: TRBJ1-4
V: TRBV7-8
size: few

DNA: TGTGCCAGCAGCTTAAGCCGGATCAATCAGCCCCAGCATTTT
CDR3: CASSLSRINQPQHF
D: NA
J: TRBJ1-5
V: TRBV7-2
size: many

DNA: TGTGCCAGTAGTATAGGACAGAACACCGGGGAGCTGTTTTTT
CDR3: CASSIGQNTGELFF
D: NA
J: TRBJ2-2
V: TRBV19
size: NA

DNA: TGTGCCACCAGCCTAGGCCTGGAGGCAGATACGCAGTATTTT
CDR3: CATSLGLEADTQYF
D: NA
J: TRBJ2-3
V: TRBV2
size: NA

DNA: TGTGCCAGCAGCCTAGTGGGACAGGGGACCACTGAAGCTTTCTTT
CDR3: CASSLVGQGTTEAFF
D: TRBD1
J: TRBJ1-1
V: TRBV12-3/TRBV12-4
size: many

DNA: TGTGCCAGCAGCTTATGGGTAGCGGGGGGGCCGGAGACCCAGTACTTC
CDR3: CASSLWVAGGPETQYF
D: TRBD2
J: TRBJ2-5
V: TRBV7-9
size: many

DNA: TGTGCCTGGAGCCCCCGACAGGGGACAAATTTCTACGAGCAGTACTTC
CDR3: CAWSPRQGTNFYEQYF
D: TRBD1
J: TRBJ2-7
V: TRBV30
size: many

DNA: TGTGCCAGCAGTTTAAGCGGGGGGGCTGTAGATACGCAGTATTTT
CDR3: CASSLSGGAVDTQYF
D: TRBD2
J: TRBJ2-3
V: TRBV28
size: NA

DNA: TGCGCCAGCAGCGCAGCCCTAGGTAGCGGGGGGTACGAGCAGTTCTTC
CDR3: CASSAALGSGGYEQFF
D: TRBD2
J: TRBJ2-1
V: TRBV5-1
size: many

DNA: TGTGCCAGCAGGGCAGGGGGTAGATACACTGAAGCTTTCTTT
CDR3: CASRAGGRYTEAFF
D: TRBD1
J: TRBJ1-1
V: TRBV7-2
size: many

DNA: TGTGCCAGCAGTCCAGTTCCCAACACCGGGGAGCTGTTTTTT
CDR3: CASSPVPNTGELFF
D: NA
J: TRBJ2-2
V: TRBV7-9
size: many

DNA: TGTGCCAGCAGTTACTCGACCCAGTCGACTTCACCCCTCCACTTT
CDR3: CASSYSTQSTSPLHF
D: NA
J: TRBJ1-6
V: TRBV6-6
size: NA

DNA: TGTGCCAGCAGTATAGGGACAGGGGGCGGCATTATGAACACTGAAGCTTTCTTT
CDR3: CASSIGTGGGIMNTEAFF
D: TRBD1
J: TRBJ1-1
V: TRBV28
size: many

DNA: TGCGCCAGCAGCTCCCTAGCGGGGGCCGCCTACAATGAGCAGTTCTTC
CDR3: CASSSLAGAAYNEQFF
D: TRBD2
J: TRBJ2-1
V: TRBV5-1
size: few

DNA: TGTGCCAGTAGACTTCAGGGGGACACTGAAGCTTTCTTT
CDR3: CASRLQGDTEAFF
D: TRBD1
J: TRBJ1-1
V: TRBV19
size: NA

DNA: TGTGCCAGCAGCTTAACTACTAGCGGGGTGGTAGATACGCAGTATTTT
CDR3: CASSLTTSGVVDTQYF
D: TRBD2
J: TRBJ2-3
V: TRBV7-9
size: NA

DNA: TGTGCCAGCAGCTTAGTGGGGGGGGCCTATGGCTACACCTTC
CDR3: CASSLVGGAYGYTF
D: NA
J: TRBJ1-2
V: TRBV7-2
size: many

DNA: TGTGCCAGCAGCGTAGGTTGGGGCCAGGGACGGTATGGCTACACCTTC
CDR3: CASSVGWGQGRYGYTF
D: NA
J: TRBJ1-2
V: TRBV9
size: NA

DNA: TGTGCCAGCAGTGAGGATACCCTTCCGCCAGGGACCTACGAGCAGTACTTC
CDR3: CASSEDTLPPGTYEQYF
D: NA
J: TRBJ2-7
V: TRBV2
size: many

DNA: TGTGCCAGCAGCTTAACCAACAGGTTCCTGAACACTGAAGCTTTCTTT
CDR3: CASSLTNRFLNTEAFF
D: NA
J: TRBJ1-1
V: TRBV7-8
size: many

DNA: TGCAGTGCTTCGGGGGGGCCTGTCGGGGAGCTGTTTTTT
CDR3: CSASGGPVGELFF
D: TRBD2
J: TRBJ2-2
V: TRBV20-1
size: NA

DNA: TGTGCCAGCAGCGTTACAGGGGCTGGCTATGGCTACACCTTC
CDR3: CASSVTGAGYGYTF
D: TRBD1
J: TRBJ1-2
V: TRBV9
size: few